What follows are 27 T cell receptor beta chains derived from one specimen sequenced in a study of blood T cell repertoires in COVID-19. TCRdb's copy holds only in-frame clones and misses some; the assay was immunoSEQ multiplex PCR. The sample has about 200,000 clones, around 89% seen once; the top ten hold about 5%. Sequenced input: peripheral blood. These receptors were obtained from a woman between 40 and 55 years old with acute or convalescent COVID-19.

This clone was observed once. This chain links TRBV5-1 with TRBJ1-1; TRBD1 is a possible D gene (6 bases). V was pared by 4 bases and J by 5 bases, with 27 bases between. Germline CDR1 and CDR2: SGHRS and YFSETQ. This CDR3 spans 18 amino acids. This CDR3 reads CASSPGTLGAPAGTEAFF. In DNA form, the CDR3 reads TGCGCCAGCAGCCCAGGAACCTTGGGGGCACCCGCAGGAACTGAAGCTTTCTTT.

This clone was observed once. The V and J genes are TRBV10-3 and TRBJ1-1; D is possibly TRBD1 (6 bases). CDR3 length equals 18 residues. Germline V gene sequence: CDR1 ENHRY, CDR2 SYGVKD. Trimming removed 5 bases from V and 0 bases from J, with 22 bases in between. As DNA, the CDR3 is TGTGCCATCAGTCCGAACGGACAGAGATGGGGTTTGAACACTGAAGCTTTCTTT. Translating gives CAISPNGQRWGLNTEAFF.

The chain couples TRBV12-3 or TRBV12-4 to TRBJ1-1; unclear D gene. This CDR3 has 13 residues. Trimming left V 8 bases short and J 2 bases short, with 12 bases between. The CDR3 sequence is CASALRRNTEAFF. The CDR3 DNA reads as TGTGCCAGCGCCTTGAGGCGTAACACTGAAGCTTTCTTT.

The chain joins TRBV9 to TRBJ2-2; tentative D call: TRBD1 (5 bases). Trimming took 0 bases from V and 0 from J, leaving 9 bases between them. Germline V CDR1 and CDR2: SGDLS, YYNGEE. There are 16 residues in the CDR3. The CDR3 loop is CASSVGGRANTGELFF. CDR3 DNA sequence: TGTGCCAGCAGCGTAGGGGGCAGGGCGAACACCGGGGAGCTGTTTTTT. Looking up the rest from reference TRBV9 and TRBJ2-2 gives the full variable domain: DSGVTQTPKHLITATGQRVTLRCSPRSGDLSVYWYQQSLDQGLQFLIQYYNGEERAKGNILERFSAQQFPDLHSELNLSSLELGDSALYFCASSVGGRANTGELFFGEGSRLTVL.

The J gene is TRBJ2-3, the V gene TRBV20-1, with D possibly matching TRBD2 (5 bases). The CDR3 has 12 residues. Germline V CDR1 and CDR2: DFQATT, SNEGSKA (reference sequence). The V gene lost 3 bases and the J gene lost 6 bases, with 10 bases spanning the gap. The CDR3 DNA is TGCAGTGCTAGTGGAAGCGGCGATACGCAGTATTTT. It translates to CSASGSGDTQYF.

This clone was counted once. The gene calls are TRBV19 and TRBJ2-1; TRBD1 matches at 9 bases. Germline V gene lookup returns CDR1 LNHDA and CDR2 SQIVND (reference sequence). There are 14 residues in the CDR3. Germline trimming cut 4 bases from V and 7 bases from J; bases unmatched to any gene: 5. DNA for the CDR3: TGTGCCAGTAGTAGCCCGACAGGGGGAAATGAGCAGTTCTTC. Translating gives CASSSPTGGNEQFF.

The CDR3 DNA is TGTGCCAGCAGTGAGGCGGGCGGGCTGTTTTTT. This translates into CASSEAGGLFF. The gene calls are TRBV2 and TRBJ2-2; D possibly corresponds to TRBD2 (5 bases). V was trimmed by 3 bases and J by 13 bases, leaving 9 bases between them. The CDR3 contains 11 residues. From germline, CDR1 is SNHLY and CDR2 FYNNEI.

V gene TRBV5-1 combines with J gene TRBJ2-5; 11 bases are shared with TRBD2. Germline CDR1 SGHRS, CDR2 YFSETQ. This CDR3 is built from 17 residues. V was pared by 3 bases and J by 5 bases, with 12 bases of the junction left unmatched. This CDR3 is CASSSSSGGARWETQYF. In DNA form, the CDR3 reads TGCGCCAGCAGCTCCAGTAGCGGGGGGGCTAGGTGGGAGACCCAGTACTTC.

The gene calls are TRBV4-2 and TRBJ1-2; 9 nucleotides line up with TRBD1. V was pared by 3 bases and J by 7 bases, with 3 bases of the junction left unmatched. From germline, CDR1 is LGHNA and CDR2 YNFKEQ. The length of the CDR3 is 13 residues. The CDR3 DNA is TGTGCCAGCAGCCAGAACAGGGGGCTTGGCTACACCTTC. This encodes CASSQNRGLGYTF.

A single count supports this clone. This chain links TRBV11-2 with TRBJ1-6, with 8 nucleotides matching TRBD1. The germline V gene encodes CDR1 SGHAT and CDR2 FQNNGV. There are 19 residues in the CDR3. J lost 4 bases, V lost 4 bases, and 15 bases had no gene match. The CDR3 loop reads CASSSDPTGGRGYNSPLHF. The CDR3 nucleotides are TGTGCCAGCAGCTCGGATCCCACAGGGGGGCGAGGATATAATTCACCCCTCCACTTT.

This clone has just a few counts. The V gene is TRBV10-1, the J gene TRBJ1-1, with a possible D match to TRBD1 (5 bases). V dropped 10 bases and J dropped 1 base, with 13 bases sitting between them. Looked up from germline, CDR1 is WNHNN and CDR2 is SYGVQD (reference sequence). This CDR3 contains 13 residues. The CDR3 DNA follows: TGCGCCACCCGACAGTCTCAGAACACTGAAGCTTTCTTT. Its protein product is CATRQSQNTEAFF.

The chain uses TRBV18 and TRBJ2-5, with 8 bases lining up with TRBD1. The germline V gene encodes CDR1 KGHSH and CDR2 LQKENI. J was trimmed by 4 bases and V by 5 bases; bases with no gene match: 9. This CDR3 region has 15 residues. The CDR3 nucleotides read TGTGCCAGCTCAACGGGGCAGGGGGCGCGAGAGACCCAGTACTTC. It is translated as CASSTGQGARETQYF.

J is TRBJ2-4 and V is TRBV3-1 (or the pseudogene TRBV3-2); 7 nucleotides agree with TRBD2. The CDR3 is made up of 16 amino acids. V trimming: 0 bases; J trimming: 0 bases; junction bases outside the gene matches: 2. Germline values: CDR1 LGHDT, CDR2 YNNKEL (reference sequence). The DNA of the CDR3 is TGTGCCAGCAGCCAAGAGGGGGGGTTAGCCAAAAACATTCAGTACTTC. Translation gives CASSQEGGLAKNIQYF.

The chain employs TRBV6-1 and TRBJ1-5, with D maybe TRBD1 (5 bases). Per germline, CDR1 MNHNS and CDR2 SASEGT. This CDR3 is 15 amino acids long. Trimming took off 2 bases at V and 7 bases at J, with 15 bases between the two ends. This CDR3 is CASSELRGGGQPQHF. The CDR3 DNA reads TGTGCCAGCAGTGAATTGCGGGGGGGAGGGCAGCCCCAGCATTTT.

The CDR3 reads CASSTSRGTEAFF. CDR3 in DNA: TGTGCCAGTAGTACCAGCAGGGGCACTGAAGCTTTCTTT. The rearrangement links TRBV19 to TRBJ1-1; the D gene is possibly TRBD1 (6 bases). Germline assignment: CDR1 LNHDA and CDR2 SQIVND (reference sequence). V was trimmed by 4 bases and J by 4 bases, leaving 10 bases between them. The CDR3 totals 13 residues.

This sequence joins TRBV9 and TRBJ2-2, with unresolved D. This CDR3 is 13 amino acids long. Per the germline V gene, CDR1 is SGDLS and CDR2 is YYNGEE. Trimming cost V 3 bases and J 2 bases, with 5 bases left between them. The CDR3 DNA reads TGTGCCAGCAGCGCCCAAAACACCGGGGAGCTGTTTTTT. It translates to CASSAQNTGELFF.

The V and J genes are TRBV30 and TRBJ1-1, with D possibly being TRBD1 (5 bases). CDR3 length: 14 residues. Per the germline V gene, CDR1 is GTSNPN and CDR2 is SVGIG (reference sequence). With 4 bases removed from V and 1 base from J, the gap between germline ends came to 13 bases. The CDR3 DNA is TGTGCCTGGACAGCCCGACAGCAGAACACTGAAGCTTTCTTT. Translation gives CAWTARQQNTEAFF. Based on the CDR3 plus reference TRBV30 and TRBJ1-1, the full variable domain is SQTIHQWPATLVQPVGSPLSLECTVEGTSNPNLYWYRQAAGRGLQLLFYSVGIGQISSEVPQNLSASRPQDRQFILSSKKLLLSDSGFYLCAWTARQQNTEAFFGQGTRLTVV.

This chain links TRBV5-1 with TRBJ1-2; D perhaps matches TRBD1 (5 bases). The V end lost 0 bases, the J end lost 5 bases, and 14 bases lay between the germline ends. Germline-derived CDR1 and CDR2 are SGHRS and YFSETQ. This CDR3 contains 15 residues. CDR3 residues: CASSLEGLVEYGYTF. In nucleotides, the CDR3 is TGCGCCAGCAGCTTGGAGGGGTTGGTCGAGTATGGCTACACCTTC. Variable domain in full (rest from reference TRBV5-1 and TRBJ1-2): KAGVTQTPRYLIKTRGQQVTLSCSPISGHRSVSWYQQTPGQGLQFLFEYFSETQRNKGNFPGRFSGRQFSNSRSEMNVSTLELGDSALYLCASSLEGLVEYGYTFGSGTRLTVV.

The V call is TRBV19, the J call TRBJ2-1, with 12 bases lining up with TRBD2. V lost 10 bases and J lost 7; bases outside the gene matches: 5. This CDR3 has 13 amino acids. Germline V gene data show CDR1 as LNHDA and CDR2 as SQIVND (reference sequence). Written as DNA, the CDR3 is TGTGCCACAACTAGCGGGGGGAGGAATGAGCAGTTCTTC. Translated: CATTSGGRNEQFF.

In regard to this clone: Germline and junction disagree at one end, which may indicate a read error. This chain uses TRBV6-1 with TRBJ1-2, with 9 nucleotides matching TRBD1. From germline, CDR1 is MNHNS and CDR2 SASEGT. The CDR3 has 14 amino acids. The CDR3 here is CASSEPPGRDRVAF. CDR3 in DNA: TGTGCCAGCAGTGAACCCCCAGGACGGGACAGGGTCGCCTTC.

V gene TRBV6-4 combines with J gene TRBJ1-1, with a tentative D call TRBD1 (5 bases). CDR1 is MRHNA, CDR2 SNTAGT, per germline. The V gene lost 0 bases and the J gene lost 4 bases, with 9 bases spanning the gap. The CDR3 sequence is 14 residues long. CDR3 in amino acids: CASSDSDRVTEAFF. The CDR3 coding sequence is TGTGCCAGCAGTGACTCAGACAGAGTCACTGAAGCTTTCTTT.

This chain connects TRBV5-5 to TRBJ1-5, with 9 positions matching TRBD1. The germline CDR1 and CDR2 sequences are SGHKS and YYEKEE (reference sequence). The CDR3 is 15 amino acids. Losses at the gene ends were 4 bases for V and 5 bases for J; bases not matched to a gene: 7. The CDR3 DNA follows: TGTGCCAGCAGCATACAGGGGGCGACCCATCAGCCCCAGCATTTT. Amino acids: CASSIQGATHQPQHF. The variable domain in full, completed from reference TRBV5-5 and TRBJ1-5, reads DAGVTQSPTHLIKTRGQQVTLRCSPISGHKSVSWYQQVLGQGPQFIFQYYEKEERGRGNFPDRFSARQFPNYSSELNVNALLLGDSALYLCASSIQGATHQPQHFGDGTRLSIL.

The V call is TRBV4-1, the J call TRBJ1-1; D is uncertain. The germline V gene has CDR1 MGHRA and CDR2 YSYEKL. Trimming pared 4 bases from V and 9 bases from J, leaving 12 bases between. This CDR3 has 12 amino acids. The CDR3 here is CASSLPGIKAFF. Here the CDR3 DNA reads TGCGCCAGCAGCCTCCCGGGAATCAAAGCTTTCTTT.

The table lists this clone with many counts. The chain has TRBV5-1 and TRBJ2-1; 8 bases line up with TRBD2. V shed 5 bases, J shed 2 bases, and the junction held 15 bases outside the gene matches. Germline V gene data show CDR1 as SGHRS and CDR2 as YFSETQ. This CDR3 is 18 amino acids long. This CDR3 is CASRTLGTSSRTYNEQFF. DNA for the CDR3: TGCGCCAGCAGAACGCTCGGGACTAGTAGTCGTACCTACAATGAGCAGTTCTTC.

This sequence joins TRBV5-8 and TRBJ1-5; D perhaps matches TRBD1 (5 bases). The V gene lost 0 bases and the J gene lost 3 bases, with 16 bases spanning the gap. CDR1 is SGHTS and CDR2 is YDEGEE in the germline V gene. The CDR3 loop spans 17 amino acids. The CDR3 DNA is TGTGCCAGCAGCTTGGCCAAAGGTAGCAGGGTCAATCAGCCCCAGCATTTT. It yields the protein CASSLAKGSRVNQPQHF.

The chain's CDR3 is CASSGRTGVGTEAFF. CDR3 nucleotides: TGTGCCAGCAGCGGCCGGACAGGGGTGGGCACTGAAGCTTTCTTT. This chain uses TRBV9 with TRBJ1-1; 9 bases align to TRBD1. This CDR3 region has 15 residues. The ends lost 3 bases at V and 4 bases at J; junction bases unmatched: 7. Germline-derived CDR1 and CDR2 are SGDLS and YYNGEE.

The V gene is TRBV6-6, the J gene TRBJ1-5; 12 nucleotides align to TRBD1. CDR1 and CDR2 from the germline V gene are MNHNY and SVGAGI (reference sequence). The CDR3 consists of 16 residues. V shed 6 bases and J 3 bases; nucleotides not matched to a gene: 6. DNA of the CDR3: TGTGCCAGCAGGGGACCGGGACAGGGGGCCAATCAGCCCCAGCATTTT. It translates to CASRGPGQGANQPQHF.